This T cell receptor beta chain was identified in a study of cytomegalovirus exposure and HLA in healthy donors. Whole-study findings and limits: Published work reported that the classifier diagnosed cytomegalovirus status with high specificity and sensitivity. Upon later analysis, TCR association rates were observed to vary by HLA locus, being highest for DRB1 and lowest for HLA-C.

Vbeta (60) and Jbeta (13) primers were used in the PCR. Only in-frame clones appear in the TCRdb table, and some are missing; sequencing was by immunoSEQ multiplex PCR. Seen here are about 140,000 clones, about 76% observed once, and the top ten hold 3.9%. In nominal health when sampled, donors likely had unrecorded immune exposures nonetheless. With respect to this clone: Its antigen is still unknown.

The clonotype was recovered from a man aged 18 to 35 in good health and CMV-seronegative. Material for sequencing was PBMCs.

DNA for the CDR3: TGTGCCAGCAGTGAGACCGGGACAGCGGGCACAGATACGCAGTATTTT. This gives the protein CASSETGTAGTDTQYF. J is TRBJ2-3 and V is TRBV25-1, with TRBD1 matching 7 bases. CDR1 is MGHDK and CDR2 is SYGVNS in the germline V gene. J lost 1 base, V lost 3 bases, and 7 bases had no gene match. The length of the CDR3 is 16 residues. Combining the CDR3 with reference TRBV25-1 and TRBJ2-3 gives the whole variable domain EADIYQTPRYLVIGTGKKITLECSQTMGHDKMYWYQQDPGMELHLIHYSYGVNSTEKGDLSSESTVSRIRTEHFPLTLESARPSHTSQYLCASSETGTAGTDTQYFGPGTRLTVL.